Listed here are 27 T cell receptor beta chains from one sample, sequenced in a study of blood T cell repertoires in COVID-19 (dated by TCRdb to the early 2020s). The library came from the immunoSEQ multiplex PCR assay. TCRdb provides this immuneACCESS table in a form limited to in-frame rearrangements. Some clones are lacking; in checked studies, under half of them reflect an unresolved V gene, and why the rest are absent is not known. This sample holds approximately 210,000 clones; about 88% were observed only once. Less than 5.5% of the sample is in the top ten clones. The sample taken for sequencing was peripheral blood. Source of these receptors: a human donor in a cohort sampled during active COVID-19.

This chain links TRBV27 with TRBJ2-3; a possible D gene is TRBD1 (6 bases). V gave up 6 bases and J gave up 0 bases, with 13 bases separating them. Germline CDR1 is MNHEY and CDR2 is SMNVEV (reference sequence). This CDR3 has 15 amino acids. CDR3 sequence: CASSSNRVSTDTQYF. CDR3 DNA: TGTGCCAGCAGCTCTAACAGGGTTAGCACAGATACGCAGTATTTT.

The V call is TRBV4-3, the J call TRBJ2-1; maybe TRBD2 (6 bases). The CDR3 spans 15 residues. V lost 3 bases to trimming and J lost 6 bases, with 15 bases between them. CDR1 and CDR2 (germline): LGHNA, YSLEER. In nucleotides, the CDR3 is TGCGCCAGCAGCCAGGGTAGCGGAGCCCTCAATGAGCAGTTCTTC. This encodes CASSQGSGALNEQFF.

This clone was found once. The V call is TRBV6-5, the J call TRBJ2-1; D is possibly TRBD1 (6 bases). In germline, CDR1 is MNHEY, CDR2 SVGAGI. The CDR3 runs to 15 residues. V was clipped by 8 bases and J by 8 bases, with 22 bases between them. CDR3 bases: TGTGCCAGCTCCCTCTGGCGGGCCAGGGGCCATGAGCAGTTCTTC. Translating gives CASSLWRARGHEQFF.

J is TRBJ2-1 and V is TRBV9; perhaps TRBD2 as D (7 bases). Germline CDR1 is SGDLS and CDR2 is YYNGEE. The ends were cut back, 3 bases at V and 0 bases at J, with 10 bases in the middle. The CDR3 covers 15 residues. The DNA of the CDR3 is TGTGCCAGCAGCGCGGCGGGGGCCTCCTACAATGAGCAGTTCTTC. Amino acid sequence: CASSAAGASYNEQFF. Full variable domain (missing parts from reference TRBV9 and TRBJ2-1): DSGVTQTPKHLITATGQRVTLRCSPRSGDLSVYWYQQSLDQGLQFLIQYYNGEERAKGNILERFSAQQFPDLHSELNLSSLELGDSALYFCASSAAGASYNEQFFGPGTRLTVL.

This clone was detected only a few times. The chain combines TRBV6-4 with TRBJ2-1, with 7 positions matching TRBD1. Germline V gene sequence: CDR1 MRHNA, CDR2 SNTAGT. This CDR3 is 15 amino acids long. V shed 0 bases, J shed 7 bases, and the junction held 6 bases outside the gene matches. CDR3 residues: CASSDSGGLANEQFF. The CDR3 coding sequence is TGTGCCAGCAGTGACTCAGGGGGCCTAGCTAATGAGCAGTTCTTC.

This sequence joins TRBV30 and TRBJ1-6; 8 bases are a match to TRBD1. The CDR3 spans 13 residues. V was pared by 3 bases and J by 7 bases, with 2 bases of the junction left unmatched. Looked up from germline, CDR1 is GTSNPN and CDR2 is SVGIG (reference sequence). This chain's CDR3 is CAWSRQGNSPLHF. Written as DNA, the CDR3 is TGTGCCTGGAGCAGACAGGGGAATTCACCCCTCCACTTT.

V and J are TRBV11-2 and TRBJ1-6, with D hard to call. In germline, CDR1 is SGHAT, CDR2 FQNNGV. This CDR3 is built from 14 residues. V dropped 5 bases and J dropped 6 bases, with 11 bases sitting between them. In DNA, the CDR3 is TGTGCCAGCAGCCCGAGCGACGGTAATTCACCCCTCCACTTT. As protein: CASSPSDGNSPLHF.

This chain uses TRBV4-1 with TRBJ2-1; D is ambiguous. Trimming shortened V by 1 base and J by 4 bases, and 8 bases separated the two germline ends. Germline V gene lookup returns CDR1 MGHRA and CDR2 YSYEKL. This CDR3 has 14 amino acids. The DNA of the CDR3 is TGCGCCAGCAGCCAAGCTTCCAGGTACAATGAGCAGTTCTTC. Amino acid sequence: CASSQASRYNEQFF.

The V gene is TRBV5-1, the J gene TRBJ1-4; D may be TRBD1 (5 bases). The CDR3 has 16 amino acids. Between the trimmed V and J ends, which lost 1 base and 4 bases, there was a span of 14 bases. The germline CDR1 and CDR2 sequences are SGHRS and YFSETQ. DNA for the CDR3: TGCGCCAGCAGCTTGTCGGCCCTCGGGGGTAATGAAAAACTGTTTTTT. It specifies CASSLSALGGNEKLFF.

The genes are TRBV6-1 and TRBJ2-7, with 9 bases fitting TRBD1. V trimming: 0 bases; J trimming: 2 bases; junction bases outside the gene matches: 5. Germline assignment: CDR1 MNHNS and CDR2 SASEGT. The CDR3 consists of 16 residues. The CDR3 spells CASSEAMWDRAYEQYF. As DNA, the CDR3 is TGTGCCAGCAGTGAAGCGATGTGGGACAGGGCCTACGAGCAGTACTTC.

Only a few counts were recorded for this clone. The J gene is TRBJ2-1, the V gene TRBV27; 11 positions match TRBD2. Germline CDR1 reads MNHEY; CDR2 reads SMNVEV (reference sequence). The CDR3 is made up of 15 amino acids. The V gene end was trimmed by 7 bases and the J gene end by 6 bases; junction bases not matched to a gene: 8. The CDR3 loop reads CASTQLAGAGNEQFF. The CDR3 DNA sequence: TGTGCCAGCACGCAACTAGCGGGAGCGGGCAATGAGCAGTTCTTC.

Here the CDR3 DNA reads TGTGCCAGCAGCTATGATGGGGGGGCGAACACCGGGGAGCTGTTTTTT. Encoded protein: CASSYDGGANTGELFF. The gene calls are TRBV7-8 and TRBJ2-2; the match to TRBD2 covers 7 bases. This CDR3 region has 16 residues. Unmatched junction bases numbered 5, after V lost 4 bases and J lost 0 bases. Per germline, CDR1 SGHVS and CDR2 FQNEAQ. Drawing the rest from reference TRBV7-8 and TRBJ2-2, the complete variable domain is GAGVSQSPRYKVAKRGQDVALRCDPISGHVSLFWYQQALGQGPEFLTYFQNEAQLDKSGLPSDRFFAERPEGSVSTLKIQRTQQEDSAVYLCASSYDGGANTGELFFGEGSRLTVL.

V and J are TRBV4-1 and TRBJ2-7, with 7 bases fitting TRBD2. Germline CDR1 is MGHRA and CDR2 is YSYEKL. J was trimmed by 3 bases and V by 4 bases; bases with no gene match: 9. This CDR3 has 15 amino acids. The CDR3 DNA is TGCGCCAGCAGCCCGGAGCGGGGTTTCGGCTACGAGCAGTACTTC. Residues: CASSPERGFGYEQYF.

This rearrangement joins TRBV19 to TRBJ1-1, with 11 bases aligning to TRBD1. The germline V gene has CDR1 LNHDA and CDR2 SQIVND (reference sequence). V dropped 10 bases and J dropped 3; count of bases not matched to a gene: 4. CDR3 length: 13 amino acids. The CDR3 region has the DNA TGTGCCACCCGGGACAGGGGGGACACTGAAGCTTTCTTT. Protein: CATRDRGDTEAFF.

The V gene is TRBV11-2, the J gene TRBJ2-7; the D gene is possibly TRBD1 (6 bases). Germline lookup yields CDR1 SGHAT and CDR2 FQNNGV. The V end lost 11 bases, the J end lost 0 bases, and 11 bases lay between the germline ends. The CDR3 has 12 residues. CDR3 sequence reads: CAAGDTSYEQYF. The CDR3 nucleotides read TGTGCCGCAGGGGACACCTCCTACGAGCAGTACTTC.

The chain has TRBV28 and TRBJ2-3; 12 bases line up with TRBD2. The length of the CDR3 is 19 residues. V shed 3 bases and J 5 bases; nucleotides not matched to a gene: 15. Germline V lookup: CDR1 MDHEN, CDR2 SYDVKM. This CDR3 reads CASSFPKLAGGPGRDTQYF. The CDR3, as DNA: TGTGCCAGCAGTTTTCCCAAACTAGCGGGAGGTCCGGGGAGAGATACGCAGTATTTT.

This sequence joins TRBV28 and TRBJ1-5; the match to TRBD1 covers 8 bases. Germline values: CDR1 MDHEN, CDR2 SYDVKM. The CDR3 is 15 residues long. V was pared by 6 bases and J by 5 bases, with 9 bases of the junction left unmatched. The CDR3 is CASSPGTGKYQPQHF. In DNA form, the CDR3 reads TGTGCCAGCAGCCCAGGGACAGGCAAATATCAGCCCCAGCATTTT.

V gene TRBV4-3 combines with J gene TRBJ2-7; possibly TRBD1 for D (5 bases). This CDR3 comprises 14 residues. Germline CDR1 is LGHNA and CDR2 is YSLEER. The V gene lost 1 base and the J gene lost 2 bases, with 9 bases spanning the gap. CDR3 coding DNA: TGCGCCAGCAGCCAAGCCCCAGGGCCCTACGAGCAGTACTTC. Its protein product is CASSQAPGPYEQYF.

The chain has TRBV10-2 and TRBJ1-1, with 7 bases lining up with TRBD1. Germline CDR1 reads WSHSY; CDR2 reads SAAADI. Unmatched junction bases numbered 16, after V lost 6 bases and J lost 0 bases. The CDR3 is 18 amino acids. The CDR3 DNA reads TGCGCCAGCAGGGGACAGATGGTTACGACGGACATGAACACTGAAGCTTTCTTT. It specifies CASRGQMVTTDMNTEAFF.

The CDR3 protein is CASSHHSGEPRELFF. The CDR3 region has the DNA TGTGCCAGCAGCCACCATAGCGGGGAGCCCCGGGAGCTGTTTTTT. The rearrangement uses TRBV3-1 (or the pseudogene TRBV3-2) and TRBJ2-2; 8 bases agree with TRBD2. The CDR3 is 15 residues long. Germline CDR1 is LGHDT and CDR2 is YNNKEL (reference sequence). Trimming at V came to 3 bases and at J to 9 bases, leaving 9 bases not matched to a gene.

The J gene is TRBJ2-7, the V gene TRBV28, with D tentatively TRBD2 (6 bases). The germline V gene has CDR1 MDHEN and CDR2 SYDVKM. The CDR3 consists of 14 residues. The V end was cut by 7 bases, the J end by 1 base, with 14 bases between. CDR3 DNA sequence: TGTGCCAGCACACCGGGGGATAGGTCCTACGAGCAGTACTTC. Residues: CASTPGDRSYEQYF.

The gene calls are TRBV12-3 or TRBV12-4 and TRBJ1-1; a weak D match, TRBD1 (5 bases). V lost 6 bases to trimming and J lost 0 bases, with 8 bases between them. This CDR3 is 13 amino acids long. The CDR3 loop reads CASSKQVNTEAFF. The CDR3 DNA follows: TGTGCCAGCAGCAAACAGGTGAACACTGAAGCTTTCTTT.

Remarks on this clone: Other nucleotide sequences from this sample produce the same CDR3. The genes are TRBV5-4 and TRBJ2-7, with 9 bases fitting TRBD1. V lost 0 bases and J lost 2; bases outside the gene matches: 0. The germline V gene has CDR1 SGHNT and CDR2 YYREEE (reference sequence). The CDR3 has 14 residues. CDR3 amino acids: CASSLDRGPYEQYF. The CDR3, as DNA: TGTGCCAGCAGCTTGGACAGGGGGCCCTACGAGCAGTACTTC.

The rearrangement joins TRBV20-1 to TRBJ1-4, with 9 bases fitting TRBD1. The CDR3 totals 15 residues. V was pared by 3 bases and J by 7 bases, with 9 bases of the junction left unmatched. Germline V lookup: CDR1 DFQATT, CDR2 SNEGSKA (reference sequence). Here the CDR3 DNA reads TGCAGTGCTAGTGACCCCGGGACAGGGCCTGAAAAACTGTTTTTT. Translation gives CSASDPGTGPEKLFF.

The chain links TRBV28 to TRBJ2-7; perhaps TRBD1 as D (7 bases). This CDR3 is 16 amino acids long. The germline V gene has CDR1 MDHEN and CDR2 SYDVKM. V dropped 3 bases and J dropped 7 bases, with 22 bases sitting between them. This chain's CDR3 is CASSFHYSRGTGEQYF. The CDR3 DNA sequence: TGTGCCAGCAGTTTTCATTATTCCAGGGGGACTGGAGAGCAGTACTTC.

The V gene is TRBV6-2 or TRBV6-3, the J gene TRBJ2-7; 9 bases map to TRBD1. Losses at the gene ends were 4 bases for V and 3 bases for J; bases not matched to a gene: 4. The CDR3 runs 14 residues. Germline CDR1 reads MNHEY; CDR2 reads SVGEGT. This chain's CDR3 is CASSSGQGNYEQYF. CDR3 in DNA: TGTGCCAGCAGTTCGGGACAGGGAAACTACGAGCAGTACTTC.

V usage is TRBV5-6 and J usage is TRBJ2-7; D remains unclear. V lost 2 bases to trimming and J lost 4 bases, with 10 bases between them. From germline, CDR1 is SGHDT and CDR2 YYEEEE. The CDR3 is 13 amino acids. The CDR3, as DNA: TGTGCCAGCAGCTTACTCGTCGAATACGAGCAGTACTTC. This translates into CASSLLVEYEQYF.